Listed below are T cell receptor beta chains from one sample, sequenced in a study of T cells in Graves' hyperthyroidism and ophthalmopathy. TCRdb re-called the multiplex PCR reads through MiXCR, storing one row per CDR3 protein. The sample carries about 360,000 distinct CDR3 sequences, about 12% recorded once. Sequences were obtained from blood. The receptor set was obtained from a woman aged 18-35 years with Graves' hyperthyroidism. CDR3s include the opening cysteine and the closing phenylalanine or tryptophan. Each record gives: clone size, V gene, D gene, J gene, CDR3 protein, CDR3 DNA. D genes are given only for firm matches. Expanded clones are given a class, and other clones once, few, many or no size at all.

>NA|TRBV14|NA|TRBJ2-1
CASSPTANNEQFF
TGTGCCAGCAGTCCTACTGCCAACAATGAGCAGTTCTTC
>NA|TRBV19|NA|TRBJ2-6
CASSQPRAGLTF
TGTGCCAGTAGCCAACCCAGAGCTGGCCTGACTTTC
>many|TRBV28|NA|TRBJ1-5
CASSPRDIRNQPQHF
TGTGCCAGCAGTCCCCGGGACATCCGTAATCAGCCCCAGCATTTT
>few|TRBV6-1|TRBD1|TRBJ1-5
CASRLYQGVGNQPQHF
TGTGCCAGCAGGTTGTATCAGGGGGTTGGCAATCAGCCCCAGCATTTT
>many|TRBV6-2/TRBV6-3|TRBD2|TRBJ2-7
CASTPAGSSYEQYF
TGTGCCAGCACTCCAGCGGGGAGCTCCTACGAGCAGTACTTC
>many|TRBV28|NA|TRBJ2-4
CASRLGGSGNIQYF
TGTGCCAGCAGGTTAGGAGGGTCGGGAAACATTCAGTACTTC
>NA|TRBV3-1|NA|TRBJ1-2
CASSQSHGRSDYGYTF
TGTGCCAGCAGCCAAAGTCACGGGCGGAGTGACTATGGCTACACCTTC
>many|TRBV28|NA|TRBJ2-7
CASSLVAKTYEQYF
TGTGCCAGCAGTTTGGTAGCCAAGACCTACGAGCAGTACTTC
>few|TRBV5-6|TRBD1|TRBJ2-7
CASSQTGALRAQYF
TGTGCCAGCAGCCAGACAGGGGCCCTACGTGCGCAGTACTTC
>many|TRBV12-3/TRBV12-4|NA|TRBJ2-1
CASGQGHYNEQFF
TGTGCCAGCGGTCAGGGCCATTACAATGAGCAGTTCTTC
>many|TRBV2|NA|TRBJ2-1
CASRERGAGYNEQFF
TGTGCCAGCAGGGAACGGGGGGCGGGGTACAATGAGCAGTTCTTC
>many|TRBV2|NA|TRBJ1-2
CASSELAGSYGYTF
TGTGCCAGCAGTGAACTCGCTGGGAGCTATGGCTACACCTTC
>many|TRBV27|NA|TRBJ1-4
CASSLFPGDEKLFF
TGTGCCAGCAGTTTATTCCCAGGGGATGAAAAACTGTTTTTT
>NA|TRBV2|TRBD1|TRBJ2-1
CASSDPRQTGPGSYNEQFF
TGTGCCAGCAGTGACCCCCGCCAGACAGGGCCCGGGTCCTACAATGAGCAGTTCTTC
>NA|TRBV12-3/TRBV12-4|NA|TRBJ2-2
CASSLSPNTGELFF
TGTGCCAGCAGCTTATCCCCCAACACCGGGGAGCTGTTTTTT
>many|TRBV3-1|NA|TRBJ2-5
CASSQGGTPRGETQYF
TGTGCCAGCAGCCAAGGGGGCACACCTAGGGGAGAGACCCAGTACTTC
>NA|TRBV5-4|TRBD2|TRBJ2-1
CASSSPGGGNEQFF
TGTGCCAGCAGCTCCCCCGGCGGGGGCAATGAGCAGTTCTTC
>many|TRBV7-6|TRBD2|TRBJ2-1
CASSHGGRALFNEQFF
TGTGCCAGCAGCCACGGCGGGAGGGCCCTCTTCAATGAGCAGTTCTTC
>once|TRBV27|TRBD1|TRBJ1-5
CASSPRTGDRGNQPQHF
TGTGCCAGCAGTCCGAGGACAGGGGATCGGGGCAATCAGCCCCAGCATTTT
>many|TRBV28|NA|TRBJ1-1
CASSLWVTEAFF
TGTGCCAGCAGTTTATGGGTTACTGAAGCTTTCTTT
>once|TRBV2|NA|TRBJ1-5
CASSTNRRDRPQHF
TGTGCCAGCAGTACCAACCGTAGGGATCGGCCCCAGCATTTT
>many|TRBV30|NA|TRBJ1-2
CAWSDTVRIAF
TGTGCCTGGAGTGACACGGTTCGTATCGCCTTC
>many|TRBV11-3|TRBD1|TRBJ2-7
CASSLGVTGDYEQYF
TGTGCCAGCAGCTTAGGTGTGACAGGGGACTACGAGCAGTACTTC
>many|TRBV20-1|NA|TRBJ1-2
CSARTANYGYTF
TGCAGTGCTAGGACAGCTAACTATGGCTACACCTTC
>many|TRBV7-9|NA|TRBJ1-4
CASSLRLRVGLGEKLFF
TGTGCCAGCAGCTTACGATTACGGGTGGGGCTCGGTGAAAAACTGTTTTTT
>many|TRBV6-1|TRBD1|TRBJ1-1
CASRDGTGGAGGEAFF
TGTGCCAGCAGGGACGGGACAGGGGGCGCGGGGGGTGAAGCTTTCTTT
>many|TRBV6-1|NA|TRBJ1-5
CASSPRGSGQPQHF
TGTGCCAGCAGTCCACGGGGCTCTGGGCAGCCCCAGCATTTT
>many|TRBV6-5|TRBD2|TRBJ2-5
CASSYLGGWETQYF
TGTGCCAGCAGTTACCTCGGGGGGTGGGAGACCCAGTACTTC
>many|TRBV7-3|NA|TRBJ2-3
CASSPRHGGSTDTQYF
TGTGCCAGCAGTCCCAGACACGGCGGGTCCACAGATACGCAGTATTTT
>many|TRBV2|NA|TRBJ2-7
CASSYSKSGPISYEQYF
TGTGCCAGCAGTTACTCGAAAAGCGGGCCTATCTCCTACGAGCAGTACTTC
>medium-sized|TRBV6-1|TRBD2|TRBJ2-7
CASSEGGGWAYEQYF
TGTGCCAGCAGTGAAGGCGGGGGGTGGGCCTACGAGCAGTACTTC
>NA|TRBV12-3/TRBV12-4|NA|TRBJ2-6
CASSFHGSGANVLTF
TGTGCCAGCAGTTTCCATGGGTCTGGGGCCAACGTCCTGACTTTC
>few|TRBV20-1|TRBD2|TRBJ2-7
CSAGSRGDAEQYF
TGCAGTGCTGGTAGTCGGGGGGACGCCGAGCAGTACTTC
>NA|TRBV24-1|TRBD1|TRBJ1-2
CATSSPDRISYTF
TGTGCCACCAGTTCCCCGGACAGGATCTCGTACACCTTC
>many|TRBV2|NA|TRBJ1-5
CASSGDSGGNQPQHF
TGTGCCAGCAGTGGGGACTCGGGTGGCAATCAGCCCCAGCATTTT
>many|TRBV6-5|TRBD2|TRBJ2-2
CASSFSSSGRGTGELFF
TGTGCCAGCAGTTTTTCGAGTAGCGGGAGAGGGACCGGGGAGCTGTTTTTT
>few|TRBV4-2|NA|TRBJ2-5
CASSQVMVETQYF
TGTGCCAGCAGCCAAGTCATGGTCGAGACCCAGTACTTC
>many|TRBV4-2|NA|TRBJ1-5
CASSQAVTEPQHF
TGTGCCAGCAGCCAGGCGGTGACAGAGCCCCAGCATTTT
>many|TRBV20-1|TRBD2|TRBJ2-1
CSAPQTSGSLSNEQFF
TGCAGTGCCCCTCAAACTAGCGGGAGTTTGAGCAATGAGCAGTTCTTC
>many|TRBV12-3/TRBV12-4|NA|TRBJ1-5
CASSNVQKDQPQHF
TGTGCCAGCAGTAACGTACAGAAAGATCAGCCCCAGCATTTT
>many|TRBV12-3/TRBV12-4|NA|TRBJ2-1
CASSLFQIVEQFF
TGTGCCAGCAGTTTGTTTCAAATAGTTGAGCAGTTCTTC
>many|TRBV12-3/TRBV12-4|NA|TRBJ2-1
CASGRRHEQFF
TGTGCCAGCGGCCGTAGGCATGAGCAGTTCTTC
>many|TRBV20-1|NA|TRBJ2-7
CSARVKQSSYEQYF
TGCAGTGCTAGAGTAAAACAGTCAAGCTACGAGCAGTACTTC
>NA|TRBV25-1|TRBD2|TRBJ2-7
CASSEMAGVDEQYF
TGTGCCAGCAGTGAAATGGCGGGGGTTGACGAGCAGTACTTC
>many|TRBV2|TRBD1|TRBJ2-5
CASSGIQGRGGETQYF
TGTGCCAGCAGTGGCATACAGGGGCGCGGTGGAGAGACCCAGTACTTC
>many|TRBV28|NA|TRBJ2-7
CASSSGPLDSYEQYF
TGTGCCAGCAGTTCCGGCCCTCTTGACTCCTACGAGCAGTACTTC
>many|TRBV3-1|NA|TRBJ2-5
CASSPNRETQYF
TGTGCCAGCAGCCCAAACCGAGAGACCCAGTACTTC
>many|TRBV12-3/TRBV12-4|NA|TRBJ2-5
CASSLGQIEETQYF
TGTGCCAGCAGTTTAGGGCAGATAGAAGAGACCCAGTACTTC
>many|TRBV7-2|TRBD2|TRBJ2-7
CASSLAGGVYEQYF
TGTGCCAGCAGCTTAGCGGGAGGGGTCTACGAGCAGTACTTC
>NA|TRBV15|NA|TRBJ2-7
CATSRAQATSEQYF
TGTGCCACCAGCAGAGCTCAGGCGACCAGCGAGCAGTACTTC
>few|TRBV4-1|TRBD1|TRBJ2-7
CASSQRTRTGGDEQYF
TGCGCCAGCAGCCAACGTACCAGGACAGGGGGCGACGAGCAGTACTTC
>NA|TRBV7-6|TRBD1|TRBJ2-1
CASSLESDRGLGEQFF
TGTGCCAGCAGCTTAGAATCGGACAGGGGGCTAGGCGAGCAGTTCTTC
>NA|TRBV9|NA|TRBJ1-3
CASSADRQNPTIYF
TGTGCCAGCAGCGCTGACAGGCAGAACCCCACCATATATTTT